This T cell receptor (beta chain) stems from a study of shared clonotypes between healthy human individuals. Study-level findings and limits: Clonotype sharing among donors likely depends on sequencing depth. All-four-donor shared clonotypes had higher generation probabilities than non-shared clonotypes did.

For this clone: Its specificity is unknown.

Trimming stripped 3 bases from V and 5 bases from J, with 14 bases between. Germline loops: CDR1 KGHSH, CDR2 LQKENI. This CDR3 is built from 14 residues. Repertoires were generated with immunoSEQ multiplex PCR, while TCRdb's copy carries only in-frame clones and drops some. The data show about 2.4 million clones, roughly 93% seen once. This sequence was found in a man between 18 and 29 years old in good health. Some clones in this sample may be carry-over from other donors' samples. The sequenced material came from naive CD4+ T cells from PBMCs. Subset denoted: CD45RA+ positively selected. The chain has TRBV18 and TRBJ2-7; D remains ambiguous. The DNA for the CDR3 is TGTGCCAGCTCACCCTTAGTCAGTCCCGACGAGCAGTACTTC. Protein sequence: CASSPLVSPDEQYF.